Listed here are 28 T cell receptor beta chains from one sample, sequenced in a study of Ad26.COV2.S vaccination and SARS-CoV-2 variants. Clones were read by immunoSEQ multiplex PCR, and TCRdb kept only the in-frame ones, dropping some. The data show approximately 350,000 clones, around four fifths seen once. Treatment reported: roughly 19 received Ad26.COV2.S at low or high dose, single or two shots; 5 received placebo; per-sample allocation not given. Specimens were obtained on day 63 following the first vaccine or placebo injection. The specimen was peripheral blood, collected in a trial of Ad26.COV2.S vaccine versus placebo. The receptors come from a person between 18 and 65 years old who received the Ad26.COV2.S COVID-19 vaccine or a placebo.

The chain joins TRBV24-1 to TRBJ2-4; TRBD1 matches at 7 bases. Germline-derived CDR1 and CDR2 are KGHDR and SFDVKD. J gave up 0 bases and V 1 base, and 11 bases lay outside the gene matches. This CDR3 comprises 19 residues. For the CDR3, the DNA is TGTGCCACCAGTGATTTCTTTATGGGACAGATGATAGCCAAAAACATTCAGTACTTC. Protein: CATSDFFMGQMIAKNIQYF.

Details on this clone: The sample contains more than one DNA sequence encoding this CDR3. This sequence joins TRBV11-2 and TRBJ2-1; 10 bases agree with TRBD2. Germline-derived CDR1 and CDR2 are SGHAT and FQNNGV. The CDR3 extends over 16 amino acids. The V gene end was trimmed by 4 bases and the J gene end by 1 base; junction bases not matched to a gene: 4. DNA of the CDR3: TGTGCCAGCAGCTCCTTAGCGGGGGGATCCTACAATGAGCAGTTCTTC. Translated: CASSSLAGGSYNEQFF.

The chain combines TRBV10-1 with TRBJ2-2, with 9 bases fitting TRBD1. V lost 6 bases to trimming and J lost 7 bases; unmatched junction nucleotides: 9. CDR1 WNHNN and CDR2 SYGVQD come from the germline V gene (reference sequence). There are 15 residues in the CDR3. The CDR3 DNA follows: TGCGCCAGCAGCCGGACAGGGGATCGAGGCGGGGAGCTGTTTTTT. Translation: CASSRTGDRGGELFF.

The chain uses TRBV12-5 and TRBJ2-3; 7 bases match TRBD1. CDR1 LGHNT and CDR2 FRNRAP come from the germline V gene. V shed 6 bases and J 8 bases; nucleotides not matched to a gene: 8. The CDR3 extends over 13 amino acids. CDR3 bases: TGTGCTAGTGGACCGACAGGGAAGGTTACGCAGTATTTT. It is translated as CASGPTGKVTQYF.

This chain connects TRBV24-1 to TRBJ2-3; 12 positions agree with TRBD2. V dropped 6 bases and J dropped 7; count of bases not matched to a gene: 10. CDR3 length equals 16 residues. Germline-derived CDR1 and CDR2 are KGHDR and SFDVKD. The CDR3 sequence is CATSPWTSGNVNTQYF. The CDR3 nucleotides read TGTGCCACCAGTCCCTGGACTAGCGGGAACGTGAATACGCAGTATTTT.

Worth noting for this clone: Other DNA variants within this sample encode the same CDR3. V and J are TRBV2 and TRBJ1-1; a weak D match, TRBD1 (5 bases). The CDR3 covers 13 residues. Germline V gene sequence: CDR1 SNHLY, CDR2 FYNNEI. V was cut by 8 bases and J by 1 base, with 11 bases left in between. CDR3 region: CASSPGPNTEAFF. For the CDR3, the DNA is TGTGCCAGCTCACCAGGGCCGAACACTGAAGCTTTCTTT.

This clone showed up just once. This chain connects TRBV7-2 to TRBJ1-2, with no clear D. The CDR3 has 12 residues. The V and J ends lost 4 bases and 7 bases respectively, with 10 bases between them. Germline values: CDR1 SGHTA, CDR2 FQGNSA. The CDR3 bases are TGTGCCAGCAGCTGGTTGAAGGGTGGCTACACCTTC. Translation gives CASSWLKGGYTF.

The count of this clone is one. V is TRBV25-1 and J is TRBJ2-6, with a tentative D call TRBD1 (5 bases). Per germline, CDR1 MGHDK and CDR2 SYGVNS. The CDR3 has 18 residues. Trimming pared 4 bases from V and 3 bases from J, leaving 19 bases between. Written as DNA, the CDR3 is TGTGCCAGCAGTGGCAGGGTCGTGGGTTCTGGTGGGGCCAACGTCCTGACTTTC. It is translated as CASSGRVVGSGGANVLTF.

CDR3 loop: CASSPKPGQSLSGANVLTF. CDR3 nucleotides: TGCGCCAGCAGCCCTAAACCGGGACAGAGTCTTTCTGGGGCCAACGTCCTGACTTTC. The chain recombines TRBV5-1 with TRBJ2-6; TRBD1 matches at 7 bases. Germline-derived CDR1 and CDR2 are SGHRS and YFSETQ. The CDR3 sequence is 19 residues long. J was trimmed by 1 base and V by 4 bases; bases with no gene match: 14.

Concerning this clone itself: The sample contains more than one DNA sequence encoding this CDR3. The chain couples TRBV18 to TRBJ2-7, with D hard to call. There are 14 residues in the CDR3. Germline CDR1 is KGHSH and CDR2 is LQKENI. V was trimmed by 3 bases and J by 1 base, leaving 10 bases between them. The CDR3: CASSPRRDSYEQYF. The CDR3 nucleotides are TGTGCCAGCTCACCCCGAAGGGATTCCTACGAGCAGTACTTC.

CDR3 sequence: CASSPQFGLAGIVSYEQYF. DNA of the CDR3: TGTGCCAGCAGCCCCCAATTTGGACTAGCGGGGATAGTCTCCTACGAGCAGTACTTC. The rearrangement links TRBV14 to TRBJ2-7; 12 nucleotides align to TRBD2. The J segment lost 0 bases and the V segment lost 4 bases, leaving 13 bases of the junction unmatched. There are 19 residues in the CDR3. Germline assignment: CDR1 SGHDN and CDR2 FVKESK.

The V and J genes are TRBV10-3 and TRBJ2-5; D is undetermined. V was clipped by 0 bases and J by 1 base, with 3 bases between them. CDR1 and CDR2 from the germline V gene are ENHRY and SYGVKD. The CDR3 runs to 13 residues. CDR3 nucleotide sequence: TGTGCCATCAGTGAGTCCACCCAAGAGACCCAGTACTTC. It translates to CAISESTQETQYF.

The rearrangement links TRBV19 to TRBJ2-2; 8 positions agree with TRBD2. The CDR3 covers 15 residues. The V gene's germline CDR1 is LNHDA and CDR2 SQIVND (reference sequence). The V segment lost 3 bases and the J segment 3 bases; nucleotides outside the gene matches: 3. CDR3: CASSMGLGYTGELFF. In nucleotides, the CDR3 is TGTGCCAGTAGTATGGGACTAGGGTACACCGGGGAGCTGTTTTTT.

Comments on this clone: In the same sample, other DNA sequences code for this CDR3. The J gene is TRBJ1-2, the V gene TRBV12-3 or TRBV12-4; the D is unclear. The germline V and J ends were trimmed by 1 base and 7 bases, with 4 bases remaining between them. The CDR3 totals 11 residues. The CDR3 spells CASSLGGGYTF. CDR3 nucleotides: TGTGCCAGCAGTTTAGGCGGTGGCTACACCTTC.

The CDR3, as DNA: TGTGCCAGCAGTTTCCCATCCCAGCCCCAGCATTTT. Its translation: CASSFPSQPQHF. V is TRBV12-3 or TRBV12-4 and J is TRBJ1-5; unclear D gene. V was shortened by 3 bases and J by 7 bases, with 7 bases between the two germline ends. This CDR3 comprises 12 residues.

The V gene is TRBV5-6, the J gene TRBJ2-2, with D tentatively TRBD1 or TRBD2 (5 bases each). Trimming pared 3 bases from V and 1 base from J, leaving 10 bases between. Germline V gene data show CDR1 as SGHDT and CDR2 as YYEEEE. CDR3 length equals 15 residues. The CDR3 DNA is TGTGCCAGCAGCTCGGGACGGAGGAACACCGGGGAGCTGTTTTTT. It translates to CASSSGRRNTGELFF.

The rearrangement links TRBV13 to TRBJ2-7, with D possibly called TRBD1 or TRBD2 (5 bases each). This CDR3 is built from 16 residues. V was clipped by 5 bases and J by 0 bases, with 17 bases between them. Germline V gene lookup returns CDR1 PRHDT and CDR2 FYEKMQ (reference sequence). The CDR3 protein is CASSPRRDHSSYEQYF. The CDR3 DNA follows: TGTGCCAGCAGCCCTCGTCGGGACCACAGCTCCTACGAGCAGTACTTC.

The chain combines TRBV11-3 with TRBJ2-3, with D possibly matching TRBD1 (6 bases). The CDR3 loop spans 13 amino acids. The germline V and J ends were trimmed by 8 bases and 1 base, with 10 bases remaining between them. Germline lookup yields CDR1 SGHNT and CDR2 YENEEA. CDR3 DNA sequence: TGTGCCAGCTATAGACAGGGCACAGATACGCAGTATTTT. The encoded protein is CASYRQGTDTQYF.

The V gene is TRBV4-2, the J gene TRBJ1-2; D unresolved. Germline V gene sequence: CDR1 LGHNA, CDR2 YNFKEQ. The CDR3 length is 14 residues. V lost 1 base, J lost 1 base, and 7 bases lay in between. As DNA, the CDR3 is TGTGCCAGCAGCCAAGCTCACAATAACTATGGCTACACCTTC. This gives the protein CASSQAHNNYGYTF.

This sequence joins TRBV24-1 and TRBJ2-5, with D hard to call. V dropped 0 bases and J dropped 3 bases, with 16 bases sitting between them. This CDR3 has 17 amino acids. Per germline, CDR1 KGHDR and CDR2 SFDVKD. CDR3 in DNA: TGTGCCACCAGTGATTTGCCTATTGGGCCAGGTGAAGAGACCCAGTACTTC. As protein: CATSDLPIGPGEETQYF.

Ten or more counts support this clone. The chain employs TRBV19 and TRBJ1-1; tentative D call: TRBD1 (6 bases). Germline values: CDR1 LNHDA, CDR2 SQIVND (reference sequence). The V gene lost 1 base and the J gene lost 0 bases, with 15 bases spanning the gap. This CDR3 has 17 residues. The CDR3 coding sequence is TGTGCCAGTAGTATAGCCCGCCTGGACAGCTTGAACACTGAAGCTTTCTTT. The encoded protein is CASSIARLDSLNTEAFF.

This clone was found a few times. This chain joins TRBV6-1 and TRBJ2-1; TRBD2 aligns across 9 bases. With 1 base clipped from V and 5 bases from J, the junction kept 3 bases outside the gene matches. This CDR3 spans 15 amino acids. Germline V gene lookup returns CDR1 MNHNS and CDR2 SASEGT. CDR3: CASSEGLAGHNEQFF. In DNA, the CDR3 is TGTGCCAGCAGTGAAGGCCTAGCGGGGCACAATGAGCAGTTCTTC.

The chain couples TRBV5-3 to TRBJ1-4, with TRBD1 as a possible D gene (6 bases). TRBV5-3 belongs to the ORF category, with a function that is uncertain. The CDR3 totals 16 residues. Trimming pared 4 bases from V and 1 base from J, leaving 14 bases between. CDR3 nucleotide sequence: TGTGCCAGAAGCCCGTCGGGGGCACTAACTAATGAAAAACTGTTTTTT. Protein: CARSPSGALTNEKLFF.

The count of this clone is one. The genes are TRBV5-1 and TRBJ2-5, with D possibly matching TRBD2 (5 bases). The CDR3 covers 16 residues. Trimming left V 4 bases short and J 3 bases short, with 19 bases between. CDR1 and CDR2 from the germline V gene are SGHRS and YFSETQ. The CDR3 nucleotides read TGCGCCAGCAGCCTCTGGTATCCCACTAGAAAAGAGACCCAGTACTTC. Translated, it gives CASSLWYPTRKETQYF.

This clone came up a few times. The same CDR3 also results from other DNA sequences found in this sample. The chain recombines TRBV2 with TRBJ1-3, with a weak D call TRBD1 (5 bases). The CDR3 consists of 14 residues. Between the trimmed V and J ends, which lost 3 bases and 4 bases, there was a span of 10 bases. From germline, CDR1 is SNHLY and CDR2 FYNNEI. This CDR3 reads CASSDRVSGNTIYF. The CDR3 bases are TGTGCCAGCAGTGACAGGGTATCGGGAAACACCATATATTTT.

This rearrangement joins TRBV7-2 to TRBJ2-5, with D tentatively TRBD1 (5 bases). Germline V CDR1 and CDR2: SGHTA, FQGNSA. The ends were cut back, 2 bases at V and 0 bases at J, with 7 bases in the middle. The length of the CDR3 is 14 residues. CDR3 loop: CASSLTRDQETQYF. For the CDR3, the DNA is TGTGCCAGCAGCTTAACCAGGGACCAAGAGACCCAGTACTTC.

The chain joins TRBV5-4 to TRBJ2-7; D is perhaps TRBD2 (5 bases). Germline CDR1 SGHNT, CDR2 YYREEE (reference sequence). The ends were cut back, 0 bases at V and 3 bases at J, with 19 bases in the middle. The CDR3 covers 17 residues. The CDR3 nucleotides read TGTGCCAGCAGCTTGGCTGTCGGACTCCATGATGGCTACGAGCAGTACTTC. This sequence encodes CASSLAVGLHDGYEQYF. The whole variable domain, filled in from reference TRBV5-4 and TRBJ2-7, reads ETGVTQSPTHLIKTRGQQVTLRCSSQSGHNTVSWYQQALGQGPQFIFQYYREEENGRGNFPPRFSGLQFPNYSSELNVNALELDDSALYLCASSLAVGLHDGYEQYFGPGTRLTVT.

As for this clone: The sample carries other DNA sequences with the same CDR3. The genes are TRBV11-2 and TRBJ2-3; D unclear. The CDR3 extends over 14 amino acids. Germline CDR1 is SGHAT and CDR2 is FQNNGV. V was pared by 5 bases and J by 0 bases, with 9 bases between. CDR3 loop: CASSPRVSTDTQYF. Here the CDR3 DNA reads TGTGCCAGCAGCCCGCGTGTTAGCACAGATACGCAGTATTTT. Using reference TRBV11-2 and TRBJ2-3 for the parts outside the CDR3, the full variable domain is EAGVAQSPRYKIIEKRQSVAFWCNPISGHATLYWYQQILGQGPKLLIQFQNNGVVDDSQLPKDRFSAERLKGVDSTLKIQPAKLEDSAVYLCASSPRVSTDTQYFGPGTRLTVL.